This TCR beta chain is from a study of T cell responses to AZD1222 COVID-19 vaccine. General study results and limits: Regions 160-218 and 743-854 dominated among vaccine-associated CD4 TCRs spanning spike.

Generated by immunoSEQ multiplex PCR, the TCRdb table keeps only in-frame clones and is missing some. The sample yields about 110,000 clones, roughly nine tenths seen once. CDR1 and CDR2 from the germline V gene are SEHNR and FQNEAQ (reference sequence). This CDR3 region has 15 residues. The V and J ends lost 4 bases and 9 bases respectively, with 19 bases between them. With respect to this clone: Its antigen is not known.

The chain recombines TRBV7-9 with TRBJ2-1; D gene unclear. The sequence was obtained from an adult in good health. The sequenced sample was peripheral blood, obtained on day 0 of MenACWY control vaccination. The CDR3 here is CASSSPLIRGFEQFF. The CDR3 nucleotides are TGTGCCAGCAGCTCCCCTCTGATCCGTGGGTTTGAGCAGTTCTTC.